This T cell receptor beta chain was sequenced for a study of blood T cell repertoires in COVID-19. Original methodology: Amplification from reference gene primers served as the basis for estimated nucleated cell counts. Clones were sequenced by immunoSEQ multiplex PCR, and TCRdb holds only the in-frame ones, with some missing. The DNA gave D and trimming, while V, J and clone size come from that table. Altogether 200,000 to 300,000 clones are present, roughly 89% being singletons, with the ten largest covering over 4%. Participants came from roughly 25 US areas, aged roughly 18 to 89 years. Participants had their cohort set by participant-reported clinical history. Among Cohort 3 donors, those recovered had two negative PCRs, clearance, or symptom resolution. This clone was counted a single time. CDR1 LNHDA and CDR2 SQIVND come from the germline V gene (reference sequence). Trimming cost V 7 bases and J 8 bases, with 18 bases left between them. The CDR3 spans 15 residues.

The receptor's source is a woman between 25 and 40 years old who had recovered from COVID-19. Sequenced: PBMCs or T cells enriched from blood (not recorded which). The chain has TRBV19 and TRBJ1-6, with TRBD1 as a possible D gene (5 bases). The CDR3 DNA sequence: TGTGCCAGTACTCATGGGGCCTCCAGGGATTCACCCCTCCACTTT. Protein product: CASTHGASRDSPLHF.